The T cell receptor (beta chain) under discussion was sequenced for a study of neoadjuvant nivolumab and ipilimumab in lung cancer. Here immunoSEQ multiplex PCR was the method, and the copy in TCRdb shows in-frame clones only, minus some. The sample consists of around 30,000 clones, 65% to 85% of them appearing once. This CDR3 contains 12 residues. V was shortened by 9 bases and J by 1 base, with 10 bases between the two germline ends. The germline gives CDR1 MDHEN, CDR2 SYDVKM. The chain links TRBV28 to TRBJ2-7; tentatively, D is TRBD1 (5 bases). The origin of this receptor is an adult with non-small cell lung cancer. This specimen was peripheral blood, taken before neoadjuvant nivolumab, alone or with ipilimumab. The CDR3 DNA sequence: TGTGCCAGTTGGACATCTTCCTACGAGCAGTACTTC. Protein product: CASWTSSYEQYF.